The entry below gives a single T cell receptor (beta chain) sequence along with its context. The CDR3 has 13 amino acids. The germline V and J ends were trimmed by 6 bases and 0 bases, with 9 bases remaining between them. Germline CDR1 MNHEY, CDR2 SVGAGI. This record belongs to a study of T cell changes during pregnancy in multiple sclerosis. Libraries were prepared by immunoSEQ multiplex PCR; TCRdb keeps only in-frame clonotypes and omits some of them. The sample holds 60,000 to 85,000 clones, about nine tenths seen once. Sequences were derived from peripheral blood, sampled in the first trimester of pregnancy. The chain combines TRBV6-5 with TRBJ2-7; D not resolved. This TCR came from a female donor with multiple sclerosis, enrolled in a pregnancy study. CDR3 sequence: CASRSSSSYEQYF. CDR3 DNA sequence: TGTGCCAGCAGGTCGTCGAGCTCCTACGAGCAGTACTTC.